This TCR beta chain is from a study of shared clonotypes between healthy human individuals. The CDR3 loop spans 13 amino acids. Germline CDR1 SGHTA, CDR2 FQGTGA. V was pared by 2 bases and J by 2 bases, with 3 bases between. Using immunoSEQ multiplex PCR, the repertoire was profiled, and TCRdb retains in-frame clones only, with some absent. Of about 680,000 clones listed, around 90% are singletons. CD45RO-negative cells were positively selected for CCR7, leaving out terminally differentiated effector memory CD45RA+ cells. Those who donated, Caucasian adults without exception, all lived in Nashville, Tennessee.

The sequenced sample consisted of naive CD8+ T cells sorted from blood. The clonotype comes from a man younger than 45 in good health. The V call is TRBV7-3, the J call TRBJ2-2; D remains unclear. The CDR3 loop reads CASSLLNTGELFF. DNA for the CDR3: TGTGCCAGCAGCTTACTAAACACCGGGGAGCTGTTTTTT. Full variable domain (outside the CDR3, taken from reference TRBV7-3 and TRBJ2-2): GAGVSQTPSNKVTEKGKYVELRCDPISGHTALYWYRQSLGQGPEFLIYFQGTGAADDSGLPNDRFFAVRPEGSVSTLKIQRTERGDSAVYLCASSLLNTGELFFGEGSRLTVL.